A selection of T cell receptor beta chains follows, all from one sample in a study of blood T cell repertoires in COVID-19. Sequenced by immunoSEQ multiplex PCR; TCRdb stores in-frame clones only, minus some. In the table there are 70,000 or so clones, 65% to 85% of which are singletons. Source material: peripheral blood. These TCRs come from a man aged 55 to 70 with acute or convalescent COVID-19. The CDR3 runs from the conserved cysteine through the conserved F or W. The D gene is left open where the match is weak. The listing skips clone size in some rows; elsewhere it reads once, few, many or a size class.

>.|16|TRBJ1-1|many|TRBV19
CASSKPPGHRNTEAFF
TGTGCCAGTAGTAAACCCCCGGGACACCGAAACACTGAAGCTTTCTTT
>.|15|TRBJ1-4|few|TRBV5-1
CASSRTTTSNEKLFF
TGCGCCAGCAGCCGTACAACTACGTCTAATGAAAAACTGTTTTTT
>TRBD1|17|TRBJ1-4|.|TRBV5-1
CASSLADRQGFNEKLFF
TGCGCCAGCAGCTTGGCCGATCGACAGGGCTTTAATGAAAAACTGTTTTTT
>TRBD1|17|TRBJ2-5|.|TRBV13
CASSFFTGGEGEETQYF
TGTGCCAGCAGCTTCTTTACAGGGGGCGAAGGAGAAGAGACCCAGTACTTC
>.|13|TRBJ2-7|.|TRBV19
CASSDRPTYEQYF
TGTGCCAGTAGCGACAGGCCAACCTACGAGCAGTACTTC
>.|15|TRBJ2-2|.|TRBV19
CASSIQVTNTGELFF
TGTGCCAGTAGTATCCAGGTGACGAACACCGGGGAGCTGTTTTTT
>TRBD1|15|TRBJ1-6|.|TRBV7-6
CATLTGQGKNSPLHF
TGTGCCACCCTTACCGGACAGGGAAAGAATTCACCCCTCCACTTT
>.|15|TRBJ1-5|.|TRBV6-1
CASSEGLLSNQPQHF
TGTGCCAGCAGTGAGGGACTGTTAAGCAATCAGCCCCAGCATTTT
>.|13|TRBJ1-1|.|TRBV19
CASSAAVNTEAFF
TGTGCCAGTAGCGCTGCGGTGAACACTGAAGCTTTCTTT
>.|16|TRBJ1-3|few|TRBV9
CASSAGNRSYGNTIYF
TGTGCCAGCAGCGCGGGGAACAGATCTTACGGAAACACCATATATTTT
>TRBD1|15|TRBJ2-5|.|TRBV27
CASSQGQGGLETQYF
TGTGCCAGCAGCCAAGGACAGGGAGGATTGGAGACCCAGTACTTC
>.|14|TRBJ1-1|.|TRBV5-1
CASSLFTENTEAFF
TGCGCCAGCAGCTTATTTACAGAGAACACTGAAGCTTTCTTT
>.|13|TRBJ2-1|.|TRBV5-1
CASRLDIANEQFF
TGCGCCAGCAGATTAGACATTGCCAATGAGCAGTTCTTC
>.|15|TRBJ1-2|.|TRBV7-2
CASSLNGRAGYGYTF
TGTGCCAGCAGCTTAAATGGCAGGGCTGGATATGGCTACACCTTC
>.|12|TRBJ1-1|.|TRBV12-5
CASGPTYTEAFF
TGTGCTAGTGGTCCTACCTACACTGAAGCTTTCTTT
>.|16|TRBJ1-6|.|TRBV3-1/TRBV3-2
CASSQVGGANNSPLHF
TGTGCCAGCAGCCAAGTCGGCGGGGCCAATAATTCACCCCTCCACTTT
>.|13|TRBJ2-5|.|TRBV2
CAIGQPTQETQYF
TGTGCCATTGGACAGCCCACCCAAGAGACCCAGTACTTC
>.|13|TRBJ1-3|few|TRBV15
CATSSLQGNTIYF
TGTGCCACCAGCAGCCTACAGGGAAACACCATATATTTT
>TRBD1|15|TRBJ1-1|.|TRBV14
CASSLAGGPNTEAFF
TGTGCCAGCAGCCTAGCAGGGGGCCCGAACACTGAAGCTTTCTTT
>.|11|TRBJ1-2|.|TRBV19
CATLGQFVYTF
TGTGCCACTCTCGGACAGTTTGTCTACACCTTC
>.|15|TRBJ1-1|.|TRBV19
CASSIGAGGNTEAFF
TGTGCCAGTAGTATTGGGGCAGGCGGGAACACTGAAGCTTTCTTT
>.|12|TRBJ1-1|.|TRBV7-9
CASSWGGTEAFF
TGTGCCAGCAGTTGGGGAGGCACTGAAGCTTTCTTT
>.|15|TRBJ2-7|few|TRBV5-4
CASSLGRSGDYEQYF
TGTGCCAGCAGCTTGGGGCGGTCCGGGGACTACGAGCAGTACTTC
>.|14|TRBJ2-4|.|TRBV3-1/TRBV3-2
CASSLGRQVRIQYF
TGTGCCAGCAGCTTAGGAAGACAGGTCCGAATTCAGTACTTC
>.|15|TRBJ1-2|once|TRBV5-5
CASSGRGETNYGYTF
TGTGCCAGCAGCGGGCGGGGGGAAACTAACTATGGCTACACCTTC
>.|15|TRBJ1-1|.|TRBV28
CASSPDWTHQTEAFF
TGTGCCAGCAGTCCGGATTGGACACACCAAACTGAAGCTTTCTTT
>TRBD1|15|TRBJ2-1|.|TRBV7-2
CASSPGDREGHEQFF
TGTGCCAGCAGCCCCGGGGACAGGGAGGGCCATGAGCAGTTCTTC
>TRBD2|15|TRBJ2-3|.|TRBV19
CASRVLAGGTDTQYF
TGTGCCAGTAGGGTACTAGCGGGGGGAACAGATACGCAGTATTTT
>.|16|TRBJ1-4|.|TRBV7-2
CASAIEGYGVNEKLFF
TGTGCCAGCGCTATAGAAGGGTACGGGGTTAATGAAAAACTGTTTTTT
>.|14|TRBJ1-2|.|TRBV27
CASSTKQGHLGYTF
TGTGCCAGCAGTACCAAACAGGGCCACCTTGGCTACACCTTC